This entry concerns a single T cell receptor (beta chain). Per the authors' pipeline: How many nucleated cells were present was estimated from reference gene primer amplification. Data came from immunoSEQ multiplex PCR; TCRdb stores just in-frame clones and leaves some out. The D gene and trimming were derived from the DNA, and the V and J assignments and clone size from that table. The table has about 210,000 clones, around four fifths seen once. The CDR3 contains 18 residues. J lost 4 bases, V lost 3 bases, and 17 bases had no gene match. Germline assignment: CDR1 LGHNA and CDR2 YNFKEQ. This sample stems from a study of blood T cell repertoires in COVID-19. Whole-study context: The cDNA or gDNA used as material had been derived from T cells, B-cell-depleted T cells, or PBMCs.

Sequencing was done on a sample of peripheral blood. The TCR was taken from a woman aged 40 to 55 with active or convalescent COVID-19. The chain links TRBV4-2 to TRBJ2-5; 7 positions agree with TRBD2. CDR3 nucleotide sequence: TGTGCCAGCAGCCAGCTCCCTCGCACGAGCGGGATAGGAGAGACCCAGTACTTC. Its protein is CASSQLPRTSGIGETQYF.